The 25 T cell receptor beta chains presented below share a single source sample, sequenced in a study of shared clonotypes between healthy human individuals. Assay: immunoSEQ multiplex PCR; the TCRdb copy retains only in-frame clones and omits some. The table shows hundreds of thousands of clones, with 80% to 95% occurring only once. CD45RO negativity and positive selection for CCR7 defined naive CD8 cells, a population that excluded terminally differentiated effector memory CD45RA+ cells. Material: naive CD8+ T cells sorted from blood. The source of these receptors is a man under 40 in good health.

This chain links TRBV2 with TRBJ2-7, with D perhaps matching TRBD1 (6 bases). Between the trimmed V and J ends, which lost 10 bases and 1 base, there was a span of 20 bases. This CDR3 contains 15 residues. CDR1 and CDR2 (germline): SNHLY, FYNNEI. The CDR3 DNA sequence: TGTGCCACCCAGGTGGGGGCCAGCTTATCCTACGAGCAGTACTTC. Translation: CATQVGASLSYEQYF.

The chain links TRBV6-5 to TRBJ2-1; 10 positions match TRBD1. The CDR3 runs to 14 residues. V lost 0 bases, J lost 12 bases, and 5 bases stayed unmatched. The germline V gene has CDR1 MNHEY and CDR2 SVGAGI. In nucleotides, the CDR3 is TGTGCCAGCAGTTACTCGGGGACAGGGGACGGGCAGTTCTTC. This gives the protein CASSYSGTGDGQFF.

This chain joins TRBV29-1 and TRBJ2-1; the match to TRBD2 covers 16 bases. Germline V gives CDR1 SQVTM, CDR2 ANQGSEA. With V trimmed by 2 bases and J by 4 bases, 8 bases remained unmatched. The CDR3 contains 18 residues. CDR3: CSVEKGLAGGPSYNEQFF. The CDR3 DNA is TGCAGCGTTGAAAAGGGACTAGCGGGAGGGCCTAGTTACAATGAGCAGTTCTTC.

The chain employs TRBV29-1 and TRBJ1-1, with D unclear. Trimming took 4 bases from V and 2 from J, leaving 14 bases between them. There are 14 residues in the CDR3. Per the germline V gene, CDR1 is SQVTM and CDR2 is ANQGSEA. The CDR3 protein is CSVGRVGPNTEAFF. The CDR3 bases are TGCAGCGTTGGGCGGGTAGGTCCTAACACTGAAGCTTTCTTT.

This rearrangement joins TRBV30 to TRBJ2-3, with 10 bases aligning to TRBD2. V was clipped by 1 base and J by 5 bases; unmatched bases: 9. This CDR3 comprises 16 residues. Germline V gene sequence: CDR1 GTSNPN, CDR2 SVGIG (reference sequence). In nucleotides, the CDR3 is TGTGCCTGGAGTGCAGGACTAGCGGCAGGGGGAGATACGCAGTATTTT. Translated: CAWSAGLAAGGDTQYF.

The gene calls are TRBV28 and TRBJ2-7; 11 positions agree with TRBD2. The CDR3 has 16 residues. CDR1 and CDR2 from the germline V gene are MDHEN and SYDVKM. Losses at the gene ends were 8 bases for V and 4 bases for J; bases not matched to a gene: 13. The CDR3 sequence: CASAIAGGKFAYEQYF. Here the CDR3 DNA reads TGTGCCAGCGCAATAGCGGGAGGGAAGTTTGCTTACGAGCAGTACTTC. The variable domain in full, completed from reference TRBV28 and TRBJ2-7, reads DVKVTQSSRYLVKRTGEKVFLECVQDMDHENMFWYRQDPGLGLRLIYFSYDVKMKEKGDIPEGYSVSREKKERFSLILESASTNQTSMYLCASAIAGGKFAYEQYFGPGTRLTVT.

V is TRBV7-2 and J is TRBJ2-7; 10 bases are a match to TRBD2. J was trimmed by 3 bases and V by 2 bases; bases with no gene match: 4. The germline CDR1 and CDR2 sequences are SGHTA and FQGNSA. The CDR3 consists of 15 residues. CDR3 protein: CASSLITSGIYEQYF. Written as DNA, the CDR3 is TGTGCCAGCAGCTTAATTACTAGCGGGATCTACGAGCAGTACTTC. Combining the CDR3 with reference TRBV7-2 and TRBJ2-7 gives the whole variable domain GAGVSQSPSNKVTEKGKDVELRCDPISGHTALYWYRQSLGQGLEFLIYFQGNSAPDKSGLPSDRFSAERTGGSVSTLTIQRTQQEDSAVYLCASSLITSGIYEQYFGPGTRLTVT.

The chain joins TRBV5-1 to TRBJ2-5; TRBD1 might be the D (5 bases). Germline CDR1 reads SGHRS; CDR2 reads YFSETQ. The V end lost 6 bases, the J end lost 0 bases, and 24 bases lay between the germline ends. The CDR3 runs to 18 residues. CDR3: CASTGQKGQGRYQETQYF. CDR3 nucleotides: TGCGCCAGCACCGGGCAGAAAGGGCAGGGCAGGTACCAAGAGACCCAGTACTTC. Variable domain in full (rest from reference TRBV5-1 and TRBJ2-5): KAGVTQTPRYLIKTRGQQVTLSCSPISGHRSVSWYQQTPGQGLQFLFEYFSETQRNKGNFPGRFSGRQFSNSRSEMNVSTLELGDSALYLCASTGQKGQGRYQETQYFGPGTRLLVL.

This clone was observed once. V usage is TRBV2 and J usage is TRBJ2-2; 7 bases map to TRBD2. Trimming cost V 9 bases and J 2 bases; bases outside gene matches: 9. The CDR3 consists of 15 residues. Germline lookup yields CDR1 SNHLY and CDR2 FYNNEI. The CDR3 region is CARGRAGINTGELFF. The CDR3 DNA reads TGTGCCAGGGGGAGGGCAGGGATAAACACCGGGGAGCTGTTTTTT.

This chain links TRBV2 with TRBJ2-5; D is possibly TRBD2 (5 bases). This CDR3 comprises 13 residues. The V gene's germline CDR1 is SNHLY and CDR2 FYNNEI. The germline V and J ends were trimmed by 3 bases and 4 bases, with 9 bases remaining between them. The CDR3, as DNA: TGTGCCAGCAGTGATTTCCTAGCAGAGACCCAGTACTTC. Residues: CASSDFLAETQYF.

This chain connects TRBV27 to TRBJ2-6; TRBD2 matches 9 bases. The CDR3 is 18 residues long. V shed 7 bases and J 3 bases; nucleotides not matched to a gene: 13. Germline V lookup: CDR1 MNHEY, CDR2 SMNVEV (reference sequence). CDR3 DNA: TGTGCCAGCACTGACCAGGGCGGCGGGAGGGATGGGGCCAACGTCCTGACTTTC. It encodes CASTDQGGGRDGANVLTF.

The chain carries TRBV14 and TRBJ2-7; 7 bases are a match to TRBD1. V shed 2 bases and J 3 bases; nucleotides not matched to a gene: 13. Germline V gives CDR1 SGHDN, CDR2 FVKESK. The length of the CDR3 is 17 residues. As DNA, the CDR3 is TGTGCCAGCAGCCAAAGTCCCCACAGGGGAAGAGGCTACGAGCAGTACTTC. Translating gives CASSQSPHRGRGYEQYF.

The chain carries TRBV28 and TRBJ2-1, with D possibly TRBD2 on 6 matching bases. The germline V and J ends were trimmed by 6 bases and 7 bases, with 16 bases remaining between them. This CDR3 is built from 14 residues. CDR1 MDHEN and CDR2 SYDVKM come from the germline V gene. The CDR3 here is CASSLPGLENEQFF. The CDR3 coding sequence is TGTGCCAGCAGCTTACCGGGACTGGAAAATGAGCAGTTCTTC.

The CDR3 bases are TGCGCCAGCAGTTGGGGGGACGGAAGCTCTGGAAACACCATATATTTT. Its protein is CASSWGDGSSGNTIYF. This chain joins TRBV5-1 and TRBJ1-3, with TRBD1 as a possible D gene (5 bases). Trimming took 5 bases from V and 0 from J, leaving 15 bases between them. CDR3 size: 16 residues. Germline V gene sequence: CDR1 SGHRS, CDR2 YFSETQ.

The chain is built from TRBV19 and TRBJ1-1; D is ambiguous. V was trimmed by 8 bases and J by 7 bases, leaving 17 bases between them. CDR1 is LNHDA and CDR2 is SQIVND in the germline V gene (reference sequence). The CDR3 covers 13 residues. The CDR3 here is CASGLSPWDEAFF. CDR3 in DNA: TGTGCCAGTGGACTGTCTCCTTGGGATGAAGCTTTCTTT.

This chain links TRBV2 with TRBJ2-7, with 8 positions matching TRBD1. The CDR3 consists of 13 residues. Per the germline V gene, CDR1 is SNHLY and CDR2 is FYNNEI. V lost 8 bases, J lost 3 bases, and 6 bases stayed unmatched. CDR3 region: CASLRTGGYEQYF. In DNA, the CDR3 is TGTGCCAGCCTACGTACAGGGGGCTACGAGCAGTACTTC.

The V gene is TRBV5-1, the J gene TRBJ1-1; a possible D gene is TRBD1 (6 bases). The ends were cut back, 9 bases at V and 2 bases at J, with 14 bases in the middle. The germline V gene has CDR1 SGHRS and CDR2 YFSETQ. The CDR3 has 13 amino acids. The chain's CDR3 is CATRLGGNTEAFF. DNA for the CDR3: TGCGCCACCCGGCTAGGGGGAAACACTGAAGCTTTCTTT.

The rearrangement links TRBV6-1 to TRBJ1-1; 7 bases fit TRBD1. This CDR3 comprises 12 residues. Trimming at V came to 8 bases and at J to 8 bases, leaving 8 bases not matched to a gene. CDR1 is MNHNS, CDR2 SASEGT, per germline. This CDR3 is CASPGQRDEAFF. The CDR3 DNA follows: TGTGCCAGCCCGGGACAGAGGGACGAAGCTTTCTTT.

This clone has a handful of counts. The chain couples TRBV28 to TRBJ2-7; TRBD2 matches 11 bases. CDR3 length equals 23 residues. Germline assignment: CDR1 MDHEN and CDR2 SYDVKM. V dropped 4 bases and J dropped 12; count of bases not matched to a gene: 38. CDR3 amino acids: CASSSLGPLVTSGNGALVGVWYF. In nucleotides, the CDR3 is TGTGCCAGCAGTTCGTTAGGACCCCTTGTGACTAGCGGGAACGGGGCACTTGTCGGTGTATGGTACTTC. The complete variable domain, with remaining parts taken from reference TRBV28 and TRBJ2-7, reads DVKVTQSSRYLVKRTGEKVFLECVQDMDHENMFWYRQDPGLGLRLIYFSYDVKMKEKGDIPEGYSVSREKKERFSLILESASTNQTSMYLCASSSLGPLVTSGNGALVGVWYFGPGTRLTVT.

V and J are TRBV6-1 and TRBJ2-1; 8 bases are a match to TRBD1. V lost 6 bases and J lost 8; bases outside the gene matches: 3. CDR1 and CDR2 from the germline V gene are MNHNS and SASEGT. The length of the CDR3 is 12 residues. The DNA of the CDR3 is TGTGCCAGCAGAGGGACAGGCCATGAGCAGTTCTTC. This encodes CASRGTGHEQFF.

The CDR3 region is CASSEGPAGGYGYTF. The CDR3 DNA follows: TGTGCCAGCAGTGAAGGCCCAGCTGGTGGCTATGGCTACACCTTC. The chain uses TRBV27 and TRBJ1-2; D unclear. CDR1 is MNHEY and CDR2 is SMNVEV in the germline V gene (reference sequence). The V and J ends lost 5 bases and 4 bases respectively, with 17 bases between them. The CDR3 covers 15 residues.

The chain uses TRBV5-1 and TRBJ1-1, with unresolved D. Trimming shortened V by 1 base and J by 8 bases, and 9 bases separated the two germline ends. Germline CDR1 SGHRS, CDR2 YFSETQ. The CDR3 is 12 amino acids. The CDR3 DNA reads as TGCGCCAGCAGCTTGCCCGGTTTAGAAGCTTTCTTT. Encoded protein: CASSLPGLEAFF.

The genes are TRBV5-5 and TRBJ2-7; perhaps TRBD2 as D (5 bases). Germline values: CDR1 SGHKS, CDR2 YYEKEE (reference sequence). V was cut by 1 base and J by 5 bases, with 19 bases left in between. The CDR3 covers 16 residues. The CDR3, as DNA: TGTGCCAGCAGCTTGAATTGGGAGACCCCGCCCCACGAGCAGTACTTC. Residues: CASSLNWETPPHEQYF.

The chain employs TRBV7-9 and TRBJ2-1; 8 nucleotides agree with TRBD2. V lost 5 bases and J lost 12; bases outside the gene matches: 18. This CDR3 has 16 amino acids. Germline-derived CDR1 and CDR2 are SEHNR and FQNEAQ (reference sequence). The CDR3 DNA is TGTGCCAGCAGCCCCCCAACTAGCGGAGTTTCGAGGGGGCAGTTCTTC. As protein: CASSPPTSGVSRGQFF.

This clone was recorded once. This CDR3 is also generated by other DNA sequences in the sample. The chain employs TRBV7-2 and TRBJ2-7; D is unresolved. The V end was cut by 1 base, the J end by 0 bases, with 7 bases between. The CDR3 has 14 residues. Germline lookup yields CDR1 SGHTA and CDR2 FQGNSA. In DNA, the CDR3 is TGTGCCAGCAGCTTAGTGCGGAGCTCCTACGAGCAGTACTTC. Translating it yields CASSLVRSSYEQYF.